Presented here are 5 T cell receptor beta chains from one specimen sequenced in a study of T cell responses to AZD1222 COVID-19 vaccine. Sequencing was performed with immunoSEQ multiplex PCR; in TCRdb, only in-frame clones are kept and a portion is missing. The sample holds about 130,000 clones, approximately 90% seen once. Specimen: peripheral blood, collected on day 0 of AZD1222 vaccination. These receptors all stem from an adult in good health.

The chain couples TRBV27 to TRBJ2-1; D is unresolved. The CDR3 runs 15 residues. V lost 5 bases and J lost 0, with 11 bases in between. The germline V gene has CDR1 MNHEY and CDR2 SMNVEV (reference sequence). In nucleotides, the CDR3 is TGTGCCAGCAGTGCCACAGTGGCCTCCTACAATGAGCAGTTCTTC. Encoded protein: CASSATVASYNEQFF.

V gene TRBV7-2 combines with J gene TRBJ2-3; the match to TRBD2 covers 9 bases. CDR1 and CDR2 from the germline V gene are SGHTA and FQGNSA. This CDR3 is 16 amino acids long. V lost 5 bases and J lost 3; bases outside the gene matches: 9. This chain's CDR3 is CASSPSSGGSTDTQYF. Here the CDR3 DNA reads TGTGCCAGCAGCCCCTCGAGCGGGGGGTCAACAGATACGCAGTATTTT.

The gene calls are TRBV28 and TRBJ2-1, with D perhaps assigned TRBD1 or TRBD2 (5 bases each). Trimming cost V 5 bases and J 4 bases, with 15 bases left between them. There are 15 residues in the CDR3. The germline V gene encodes CDR1 MDHEN and CDR2 SYDVKM. The CDR3 region has the DNA TGTGCCAGCAGTCTATTCCGGGACCTATACAATGAGCAGTTCTTC. Its translation is CASSLFRDLYNEQFF.

The chain combines TRBV19 with TRBJ1-6, with D possibly being TRBD1 (5 bases). Germline V gene data show CDR1 as LNHDA and CDR2 as SQIVND (reference sequence). Trimming cost V 3 bases and J 7 bases, with 13 bases left between them. The CDR3 is 15 residues long. Here the CDR3 DNA reads TGTGCCAGTAGTATCGTTGGGGGAGGGAATTCACCCCTCCACTTT. Residues: CASSIVGGGNSPLHF.

In its sample, this clone was seen once. The chain employs TRBV6-5 and TRBJ1-5, with 8 bases identical to TRBD1. Unmatched junction bases numbered 5, after V lost 8 bases and J lost 2 bases. Germline-derived CDR1 and CDR2 are MNHEY and SVGAGI. The CDR3 consists of 14 residues. CDR3 protein: CASCRTGRNQPQHF. CDR3 bases: TGTGCCAGCTGTCGGACAGGGCGCAATCAGCCCCAGCATTTT.